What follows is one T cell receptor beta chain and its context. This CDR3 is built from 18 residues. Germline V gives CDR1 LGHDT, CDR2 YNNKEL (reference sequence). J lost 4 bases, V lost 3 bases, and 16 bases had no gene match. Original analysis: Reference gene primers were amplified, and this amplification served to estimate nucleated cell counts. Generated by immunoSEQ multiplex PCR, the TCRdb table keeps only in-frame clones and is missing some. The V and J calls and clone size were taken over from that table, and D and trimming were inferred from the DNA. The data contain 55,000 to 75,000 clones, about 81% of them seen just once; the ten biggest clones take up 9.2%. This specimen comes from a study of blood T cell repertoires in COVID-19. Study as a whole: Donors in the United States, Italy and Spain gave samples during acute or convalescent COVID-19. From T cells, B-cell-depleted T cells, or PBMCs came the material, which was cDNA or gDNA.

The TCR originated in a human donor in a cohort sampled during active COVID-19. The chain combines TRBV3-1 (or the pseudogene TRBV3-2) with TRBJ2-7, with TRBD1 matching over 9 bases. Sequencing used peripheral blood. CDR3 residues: CASSQFNRKGTGWYEQYF. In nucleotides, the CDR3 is TGTGCCAGCAGCCAGTTCAACCGAAAAGGGACAGGGTGGTACGAGCAGTACTTC.